This T cell receptor beta chain derives from a study of Ad26.COV2.S vaccination and SARS-CoV-2 variants. The overall study: The trial was COV1001 and the donor's arm was Ad26.COV2.S. The vaccine Ad26.COV2.S was put into the muscle once, or twice with 56 days between. Study observations and caveats: Responses of spike-specific T cells (both CD8+ and CD4+) reportedly showed substantial breadth after vaccination.

Notes on this clone: Its target is unknown.

The germline V gene encodes CDR1 MNHEY and CDR2 SVGAGI. V was clipped by 6 bases and J by 5 bases; unmatched bases: 6. The CDR3 sequence is 14 residues long. Some clones are missing from TCRdb's copy, which holds only in-frame ones; the method was immunoSEQ multiplex PCR. Of some 640,000 clones in the sample, around 92% were seen once. Treatment specified: 15 to 20 received Ad26.COV2.S at low or high dose, single or two shots; roughly five received placebo; per-sample allocation not given. At day 63 after the first vaccine or placebo injection, samples were drawn. This receptor was identified in a person between 18 and 65 years old who received the Ad26.COV2.S COVID-19 vaccine or a placebo. The V gene is TRBV6-5, the J gene TRBJ2-3; 9 bases match TRBD2. The input for sequencing was peripheral blood, taken in a trial of Ad26.COV2.S vaccine versus placebo. The CDR3: CASSRLRGGDTQYF. The CDR3 DNA is TGTGCCAGCAGCCGTTTGCGGGGGGGAGATACGCAGTATTTT.